This T cell receptor (beta chain) was recovered during a study of cytomegalovirus exposure and HLA in healthy donors. Study-level results: The HLA-A and HLA-B alleles of most subjects were reportedly predicted accurately from TCR beta sequences. Productive status was seen about 90% or about 30% of the time for most TCR beta V segments in an earlier analysis.

Healthy bone marrow donors formed the donor group. About this clone: Its antigen is unknown.

This CDR3 has 14 residues. Germline V gives CDR1 MNHEY, CDR2 SMNVEV (reference sequence). Trimming took off 6 bases at V and 0 bases at J, with 12 bases between the two ends. In the PCR, 60 Vbeta and 13 Jbeta primers were used. Method: immunoSEQ multiplex PCR; TCRdb's copy keeps in-frame clones and lacks some. The sample carries about 98,000 clones, roughly 81% recorded once. The rearrangement links TRBV27 to TRBJ2-7; tentative D call: TRBD2 (7 bases). The receptor was derived from a man aged 35 to 55 in good health and CMV-seronegative. Sequenced sample: PBMCs. The CDR3: CASRRGGTSYEQYF. The CDR3 nucleotides read TGTGCCAGCAGACGCGGGGGCACCTCCTACGAGCAGTACTTC.